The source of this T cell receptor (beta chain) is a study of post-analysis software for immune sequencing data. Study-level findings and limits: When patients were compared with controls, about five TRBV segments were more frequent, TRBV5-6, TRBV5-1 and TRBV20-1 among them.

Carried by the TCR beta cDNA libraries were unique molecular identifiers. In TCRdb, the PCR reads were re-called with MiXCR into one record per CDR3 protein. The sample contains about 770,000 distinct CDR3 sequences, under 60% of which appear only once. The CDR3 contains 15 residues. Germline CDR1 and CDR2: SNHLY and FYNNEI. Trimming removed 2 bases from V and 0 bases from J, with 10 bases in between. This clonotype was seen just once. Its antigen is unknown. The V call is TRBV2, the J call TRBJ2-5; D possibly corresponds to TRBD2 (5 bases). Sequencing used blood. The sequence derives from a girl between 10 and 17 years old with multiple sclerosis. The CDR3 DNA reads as TGTGCCAGCAGTGAACCACCGGGGTACCAAGAGACCCAGTACTTC. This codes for CASSEPPGYQETQYF.